This T cell receptor (beta chain) was documented in a study of neurological immune-mediated disorders. This clonotype was seen at least ten times. CDR3 length equals 14 residues. Germline CDR1 reads KGHSH; CDR2 reads LQKENI. J was trimmed by 3 bases and V by 6 bases; bases with no gene match: 8. TCRdb ran MiXCR on the 5' RACE reads and lists one entry per CDR3 protein. Among 74,000 or so distinct CDR3 sequences, roughly 9.9% were seen once, and the ten largest hold 1.7%. The sequence came from a middle-aged man in good health. This chain uses TRBV18 with TRBJ2-7, with 7 positions matching TRBD1. Sequenced sample: PBMCs. The CDR3: CASSPTGPNYEQYF. The CDR3 DNA reads TGTGCCAGCTCGCCGACAGGGCCCAACTACGAGCAGTACTTC.